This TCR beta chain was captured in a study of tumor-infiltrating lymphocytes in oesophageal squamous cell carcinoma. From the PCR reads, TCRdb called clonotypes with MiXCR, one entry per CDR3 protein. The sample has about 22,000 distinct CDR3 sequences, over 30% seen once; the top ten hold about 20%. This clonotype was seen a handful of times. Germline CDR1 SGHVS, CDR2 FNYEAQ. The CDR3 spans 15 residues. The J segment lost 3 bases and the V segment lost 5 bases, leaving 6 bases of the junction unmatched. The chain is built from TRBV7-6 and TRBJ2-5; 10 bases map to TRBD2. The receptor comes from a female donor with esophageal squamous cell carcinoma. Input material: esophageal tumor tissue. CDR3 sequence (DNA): TGTGCCAGCAGCCTACGGACTAGCGGTGAAGAGACCCAGTACTTC. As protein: CASSLRTSGEETQYF.